The 19 T cell receptor beta chains in this list originate from one sample, sequenced in a study of T cell responses to AZD1222 COVID-19 vaccine. Produced via immunoSEQ multiplex PCR; TCRdb's table is partial and in-frame only. The sample comprises 120,000 to 150,000 clones, roughly nine tenths of which are singletons, and under 2% rests with the top ten. The input for sequencing was peripheral blood, taken 28 days after the second AZD1222 dose. Receptors originate from an adult who received the AZD1222 COVID-19 vaccine.

The chain joins TRBV13 to TRBJ2-2; 9 bases are shared with TRBD2. CDR3 length: 16 amino acids. The germline V gene encodes CDR1 PRHDT and CDR2 FYEKMQ (reference sequence). The V segment lost 7 bases and the J segment 5 bases; nucleotides outside the gene matches: 11. CDR3 sequence reads: CASTKSGRTFTGELFF. CDR3 in DNA: TGTGCCAGCACCAAAAGCGGGAGGACCTTTACCGGGGAGCTGTTTTTT.

V is TRBV6-5 and J is TRBJ1-4; D might be TRBD1 (5 bases). The germline CDR1 and CDR2 sequences are MNHEY and SVGAGI. The CDR3 has 14 amino acids. Trimming removed 6 bases at V and 4 bases at J, with 12 bases between. Written as DNA, the CDR3 is TGTGCCAGCAGGAGACAGCCGTATAATGAAAAACTGTTTTTT. Translated, it gives CASRRQPYNEKLFF.

The V and J genes are TRBV7-2 and TRBJ1-2; D perhaps matches TRBD1 (5 bases). Germline CDR1 and CDR2: SGHTA and FQGNSA. Trimming pared 8 bases from V and 8 bases from J, leaving 18 bases between. This CDR3 contains 13 residues. The CDR3 nucleotides are TGTGCCAGCCTCGCAGGGTCTGCGCCCGGCTACACCTTC. It yields the protein CASLAGSAPGYTF.

This rearrangement joins TRBV30 to TRBJ1-4, with D possibly matching TRBD1 (6 bases). With 7 bases removed from V and 3 bases from J, the gap between germline ends came to 15 bases. Germline assignment: CDR1 GTSNPN and CDR2 SVGIG (reference sequence). This CDR3 region has 14 residues. Here the CDR3 reads CAFKRDIANEKLFF. CDR3 coding DNA: TGTGCCTTTAAGCGGGACATTGCTAATGAAAAACTGTTTTTT.

The chain combines TRBV21-1 with TRBJ2-3; the table names TRBD2, a call not compared with the DNA. TRBV21-1 is classified as a pseudogene. CDR3 length: 14 amino acids. As DNA, the CDR3 is TGTGCCAGCAGCAAAGCTAGCAGCACAGATACGCAGTATTTT. Residues: CASSKASSTDTQYF.

The chain has TRBV2 and TRBJ2-2; 7 nucleotides line up with TRBD2. Trimming removed 5 bases from V and 4 bases from J; junction bases left unmatched: 4. Germline lookup yields CDR1 SNHLY and CDR2 FYNNEI. This CDR3 comprises 14 residues. The CDR3 protein is CASSSGKGTGELFF. DNA of the CDR3: TGTGCCAGCAGTAGCGGGAAGGGCACCGGGGAGCTGTTTTTT.

The chain carries TRBV5-1 and TRBJ2-2, with D unresolved. Germline V gene lookup returns CDR1 SGHRS and CDR2 YFSETQ. This CDR3 is built from 15 residues. V was shortened by 4 bases and J by 3 bases, with 13 bases between the two germline ends. In DNA, the CDR3 is TGCGCCAGCAGCGGTAGAGTTTTTGACACCGGGGAGCTGTTTTTT. Translation: CASSGRVFDTGELFF.

This rearrangement joins TRBV29-1 to TRBJ2-6; D call uncertain. The germline CDR1 and CDR2 sequences are SQVTM and ANQGSEA. With 1 base removed from V and 0 bases from J, the gap between germline ends came to 7 bases. The CDR3 extends over 15 amino acids. CDR3: CSVEGGSSGANVLTF. The CDR3 DNA follows: TGCAGCGTTGAAGGAGGTAGCTCTGGGGCCAACGTCCTGACTTTC.

The chain's CDR3 is CASSPWDTPSYEQYF. CDR3 DNA sequence: TGTGCCAGCAGCCCTTGGGACACACCATCCTACGAGCAGTACTTC. The chain carries TRBV9 and TRBJ2-7, with a tentative D call TRBD1 (6 bases). CDR3 length equals 15 residues. In germline, CDR1 is SGDLS, CDR2 YYNGEE. The V end was cut by 4 bases, the J end by 1 base, with 15 bases between.

This chain links TRBV2 with TRBJ1-5; D is ambiguous. The CDR3 loop spans 15 amino acids. V was shortened by 2 bases and J by 1 base, with 9 bases between the two germline ends. Looked up from germline, CDR1 is SNHLY and CDR2 is FYNNEI. The CDR3 coding sequence is TGTGCCAGCAGTGAAAGGGCGACGAGCAATCAGCCCCAGCATTTT. Residues: CASSERATSNQPQHF. Complete variable domain (other parts from reference TRBV2 and TRBJ1-5): EPEVTQTPSHQVTQMGQEVILRCVPISNHLYFYWYRQILGQKVEFLVSFYNNEISEKSEIFDDQFSVERPDGSNFTLKIRSTKLEDSAMYFCASSERATSNQPQHFGDGTRLSIL.

This chain links TRBV21-1 with TRBJ1-1; TRBD1 is the table's D call and was not checked against the DNA. TRBV21-1 is a known pseudogene. The CDR3 runs 13 residues. CDR3 nucleotide sequence: TGTGCCAGCAGGGTCGGGACAGACACTGAAGCTTTCTTT. Protein product: CASRVGTDTEAFF.

The J gene is TRBJ1-4, the V gene TRBV20-1; TRBD1 matches 7 bases. This CDR3 is built from 16 residues. Per germline, CDR1 DFQATT and CDR2 SNEGSKA (reference sequence). With V trimmed by 3 bases and J by 0 bases, 7 bases remained unmatched. Here the CDR3 reads CSASRRGGTTNEKLFF. The CDR3 nucleotides read TGCAGTGCTAGTCGACGAGGGGGCACAACTAATGAAAAACTGTTTTTT.

The chain recombines TRBV11-3 with TRBJ1-6, with D unclear. With 2 bases removed from V and 7 bases from J, the gap between germline ends came to 12 bases. This CDR3 has 15 residues. Germline V gene sequence: CDR1 SGHNT, CDR2 YENEEA. The CDR3 DNA is TGTGCCAGCAGCTTACTTCGACTGATGAATTCACCCCTCCACTTT. Translated: CASSLLRLMNSPLHF. Complete variable domain (other parts from reference TRBV11-3 and TRBJ1-6): EAGVVQSPRYKIIEKKQPVAFWCNPISGHNTLYWYLQNLGQGPELLIRYENEEAVDDSQLPKDRFSAERLKGVDSTLKIQPAELGDSAVYLCASSLLRLMNSPLHFGNGTRLTVT.

The chain employs TRBV4-3 and TRBJ2-3; no clear D. Germline V lookup: CDR1 LGHNA, CDR2 YSLEER. Between the trimmed V and J ends, which lost 0 bases and 5 bases, there was a span of 12 bases. The CDR3 is made up of 15 amino acids. For the CDR3, the DNA is TGCGCCAGCAGCCAAGATAGAACTGGTCGAGATACGCAGTATTTT. This gives the protein CASSQDRTGRDTQYF.

The rearrangement joins TRBV27 to TRBJ1-1, with D possibly matching TRBD1 (5 bases). The CDR3 runs 14 residues. V was trimmed by 5 bases and J by 4 bases, leaving 14 bases between them. The germline V gene encodes CDR1 MNHEY and CDR2 SMNVEV (reference sequence). CDR3 protein: CASSTSPGATEAFF. The CDR3 nucleotides read TGTGCCAGCAGTACCAGCCCCGGGGCCACTGAAGCTTTCTTT.

This rearrangement joins TRBV2 to TRBJ1-1, with a possible D match to TRBD1 (5 bases). This CDR3 has 11 amino acids. Trimming took off 8 bases at V and 7 bases at J, with 11 bases between the two ends. Germline assignment: CDR1 SNHLY and CDR2 FYNNEI. This chain's CDR3 is CASWGGGEAFF. The CDR3 DNA is TGTGCCAGCTGGGGGGGTGGTGAAGCTTTCTTT.

This chain connects TRBV29-1 to TRBJ2-7, with TRBD2 matching over 7 bases. The CDR3 sequence is 15 residues long. The junction had 8 bases not matched to a gene; V was cut back by 1 base and J by 2 bases. CDR1 and CDR2 (germline): SQVTM, ANQGSEA. The CDR3 coding sequence is TGCAGCGTTGAAGGAAGGGAGGGAGTACCCTACGAGCAGTACTTC. Translated: CSVEGREGVPYEQYF.

This clone was detected a few times. This chain uses TRBV2 with TRBJ2-5; D might be TRBD2 (6 bases). The CDR3 covers 13 residues. The V end lost 4 bases, the J end lost 6 bases, and 12 bases lay between the germline ends. CDR1 SNHLY and CDR2 FYNNEI come from the germline V gene. CDR3 sequence reads: CASSVSSGKTQYF. For the CDR3, the DNA is TGTGCCAGCAGTGTTAGTAGCGGTAAGACCCAGTACTTC.

The V and J genes are TRBV7-2 and TRBJ2-5, with D unclear. The CDR3 has 15 amino acids. In germline, CDR1 is SGHTA, CDR2 FQGNSA. Between the trimmed V and J ends, which lost 4 bases and 1 base, there was a span of 13 bases. CDR3 DNA: TGTGCCAGCAGCTGGGCCCCAACGACCCAAGAGACCCAGTACTTC. This translates into CASSWAPTTQETQYF.